The 13 T cell receptor beta chains listed next were all sequenced from one sample in a study of T cells after yellow fever vaccination. TCRdb re-called the 5' RACE reads through MiXCR, storing one row per CDR3 protein. There are 450,000 to 550,000 distinct CDR3 sequences in the sample; around a fifth occur only once, and about a sixth lies in the top ten. The material was PBMCs, obtained roughly 20 days after the first yellow fever vaccination. The receptors shown here come from a man aged 18 to 29 who received the YFV17D yellow fever vaccine.

The rearrangement links TRBV20-1 to TRBJ2-1, with 14 nucleotides matching TRBD2. The germline V gene has CDR1 DFQATT and CDR2 SNEGSKA (reference sequence). V was clipped by 3 bases and J by 10 bases; unmatched bases: 2. The CDR3 runs 13 residues. CDR3 nucleotide sequence: TGCAGTGCTAGGGGACTAGCGGGGGTGGAGCAGTTCTTC. It specifies CSARGLAGVEQFF.

This clonotype was seen more than once but under ten times. CDR3 DNA: TGTGCCAGCAGCTTTTATCCGTCTATCCCTAACGAGCAGTACGTC. It specifies CASSFYPSIPNEQYV. The chain combines TRBV7-8 with TRBJ2-7; D is ambiguous. The germline CDR1 and CDR2 sequences are SGHVS and FQNEAQ. V dropped 3 bases and J dropped 5 bases, with 17 bases sitting between them. The CDR3 loop spans 15 amino acids.

V and J are TRBV20-1 and TRBJ1-1; possible D gene TRBD1, 6 bases. CDR1 is DFQATT and CDR2 is SNEGSKA in the germline V gene (reference sequence). Trimming cost V 0 bases and J 5 bases, with 16 bases left between them. The CDR3 consists of 15 residues. The CDR3 spells CSARDQGLFSTEAFF. The DNA for the CDR3 is TGCAGTGCTAGAGACCAGGGGTTATTTAGTACTGAAGCTTTCTTT.

Only a few counts were recorded for this clonotype. This chain links TRBV12-3 or TRBV12-4 with TRBJ1-1; 8 bases match TRBD1. The CDR3 sequence is 14 residues long. V dropped 7 bases and J dropped 6; count of bases not matched to a gene: 10. The CDR3 spells CASTPDRVYPEAFF. For the CDR3, the DNA is TGTGCCAGCACCCCGGACAGGGTTTATCCTGAAGCTTTCTTT.

The chain couples TRBV11-2 to TRBJ2-5; 11 nucleotides align to TRBD2. Germline V gene sequence: CDR1 SGHAT, CDR2 FQNNGV. After removal of 1 base from V and 5 bases from J, the junction contained 12 bases not matched to a gene. The CDR3 loop spans 18 amino acids. The CDR3 DNA reads as TGTGCCAGCAGCTTAGGACTCACTAGCGGGGGCGAGGGGGAGACCCAGTACTTC. Its translation is CASSLGLTSGGEGETQYF.

This clonotype was picked up a small number of times. The rearrangement joins TRBV5-1 to TRBJ2-1; D is unresolved. V lost 2 bases to trimming and J lost 0 bases, with 9 bases between them. The CDR3 totals 15 residues. CDR1 and CDR2 (germline): SGHRS, YFSETQ. CDR3 sequence (DNA): TGCGCCAGCAGCTTCTGGGTGAGCTCCTACAATGAGCAGTTCTTC. It codes for CASSFWVSSYNEQFF.

The chain carries TRBV27 and TRBJ1-6; no firm D call. The CDR3 has 14 amino acids. V was trimmed by 3 bases and J by 8 bases, leaving 11 bases between them. Germline assignment: CDR1 MNHEY and CDR2 SMNVEV (reference sequence). The CDR3: CASSFLGWDSPLHF. CDR3 bases: TGTGCCAGCAGTTTTTTAGGATGGGATTCACCCCTCCACTTT.

This clonotype has more than one count but fewer than ten. The CDR3 loop is CASSWTGAINSPLHF. The CDR3 nucleotides read TGTGCCAGCAGCTGGACAGGGGCGATTAATTCACCCCTCCACTTT. This chain uses TRBV7-2 with TRBJ1-6; 9 bases line up with TRBD1. This CDR3 is 15 amino acids long. The J segment lost 6 bases and the V segment lost 4 bases, leaving 4 bases of the junction unmatched. CDR1 SGHTA and CDR2 FQGNSA come from the germline V gene.

This sequence joins TRBV30 and TRBJ2-6; D gene uncertain. V was pared by 5 bases and J by 0 bases, with 11 bases between. The germline V gene encodes CDR1 GTSNPN and CDR2 SVGIG (reference sequence). The CDR3 has 15 amino acids. The CDR3 DNA sequence: TGTGCCTGGGGAATGAAACACTCTGGGGCCAACGTCCTGACTTTC. It yields the protein CAWGMKHSGANVLTF.

This clonotype was observed a handful of times. The chain recombines TRBV27 with TRBJ2-3; 8 nucleotides agree with TRBD2. The V gene end was trimmed by 5 bases and the J gene end by 0 bases; junction bases not matched to a gene: 7. Germline V gene sequence: CDR1 MNHEY, CDR2 SMNVEV (reference sequence). The CDR3 consists of 16 residues. The CDR3 DNA reads TGTGCCAGCAGTGTACATAGCGGGGCGAGCACAGATACGCAGTATTTT. This sequence encodes CASSVHSGASTDTQYF.

In this sample, this clonotype turned up a few times. The rearrangement joins TRBV7-2 to TRBJ2-1, with TRBD1 as a possible D gene (7 bases). The germline V gene encodes CDR1 SGHTA and CDR2 FQGNSA. The CDR3 consists of 14 residues. V was trimmed by 5 bases and J by 8 bases, leaving 16 bases between them. CDR3 sequence: CASSQGGGAYEQFF. The CDR3 DNA reads as TGTGCCAGCAGCCAAGGGGGCGGGGCGTATGAGCAGTTCTTC.

This chain links TRBV7-3 with TRBJ2-3, with 12 bases matching TRBD2. There are 15 residues in the CDR3. V trimming: 5 bases; J trimming: 4 bases; junction bases outside the gene matches: 4. Germline CDR1 SGHTA, CDR2 FQGTGA. This CDR3 is CASSPSGGEADTQYF. The CDR3 DNA follows: TGTGCCAGCAGCCCTAGCGGGGGGGAGGCAGATACGCAGTATTTT.

A few counts support this clonotype. The J gene is TRBJ1-1, the V gene TRBV6-5, with D hard to call. Per the germline V gene, CDR1 is MNHEY and CDR2 is SVGAGI. The CDR3 is 11 amino acids. The V end was cut by 7 bases, the J end by 4 bases, with 7 bases between. CDR3 sequence (DNA): TGTGCCAGCACCCAGGCCACTGAAGCTTTCTTT. This sequence encodes CASTQATEAFF.